The clone carrying this T cell receptor beta chain was detected once. Profiling relied on immunoSEQ multiplex PCR, and the TCRdb table lists in-frame clones only, not all of them. The table lists 25,000 to 30,000 clones, 89% of them singletons, with approximately 0.86% in the top ten. The data originate from a study of T cell changes during pregnancy in multiple sclerosis. The trim removed 0 bases at V and 1 base at J, leaving 0 bases unmatched. The CDR3 has 14 residues. Germline V CDR1 and CDR2: SGHRS, YFSETQ. The input for sequencing was CD4+ T cells from peripheral blood mononuclear cells, taken in the second trimester of pregnancy. This chain links TRBV5-1 with TRBJ2-5, with 7 bases identical to TRBD1. This receptor was taken from a female donor with multiple sclerosis, enrolled in a pregnancy study. CDR3 nucleotide sequence: TGCGCCAGCAGCTTGGGACAGGGCCAAGAGACCCAGTACTTC. This sequence encodes CASSLGQGQETQYF.